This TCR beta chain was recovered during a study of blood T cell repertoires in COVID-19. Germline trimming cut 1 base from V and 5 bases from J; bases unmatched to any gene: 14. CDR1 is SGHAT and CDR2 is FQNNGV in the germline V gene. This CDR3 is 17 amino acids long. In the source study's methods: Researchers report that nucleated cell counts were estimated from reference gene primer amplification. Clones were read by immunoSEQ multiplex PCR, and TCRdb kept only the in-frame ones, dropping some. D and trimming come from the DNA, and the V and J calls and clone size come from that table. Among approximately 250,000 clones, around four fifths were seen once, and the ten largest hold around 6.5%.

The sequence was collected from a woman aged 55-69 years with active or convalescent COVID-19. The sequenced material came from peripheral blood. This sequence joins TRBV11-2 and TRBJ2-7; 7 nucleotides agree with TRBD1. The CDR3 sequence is CASSLVGGRGKIDEQYV. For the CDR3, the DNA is TGTGCCAGCAGCTTAGTAGGGGGCAGGGGGAAGATCGACGAGCAGTACGTC.